The rows below give T cell receptor beta chains drawn from one sample of a study of cytomegalovirus exposure and HLA in healthy donors. Here immunoSEQ multiplex PCR was the method, and the copy in TCRdb shows in-frame clones only, minus some. The sample holds 170,000 or so clones, roughly 80% seen once. The sequencing input was PBMCs. These receptors originate from a man between 45 and 60 years old in good health and CMV-seronegative. The CDR3 runs from the conserved cysteine through the conserved F or W. Fields, in order: V gene, D gene, J gene, CDR3 protein. A D gene is named only where the DNA matches it firmly.

v_call: TRBV18; d_call: -; j_call: TRBJ1-2; cdr3_aa: CASALLDNNYGYTF
v_call: TRBV7-6; d_call: -; j_call: TRBJ1-5; cdr3_aa: CASSLGQANNQPQHF
v_call: TRBV12-2; d_call: -; j_call: TRBJ2-7; cdr3_aa: CASRFRDRGNEQYF
v_call: TRBV9; d_call: -; j_call: TRBJ2-3; cdr3_aa: CASSVGGGRTDTQYF
v_call: TRBV2; d_call: -; j_call: TRBJ2-2; cdr3_aa: CASRVQGMSGELFF
v_call: TRBV11-1; d_call: TRBD1; j_call: TRBJ1-6; cdr3_aa: CASSSSRTGSSDNSPLHF
v_call: TRBV5-1; d_call: TRBD1; j_call: TRBJ1-4; cdr3_aa: CASSYVRDRGVVATNEKLFF
v_call: TRBV19; d_call: TRBD1; j_call: TRBJ1-5; cdr3_aa: CASSPLRGTGNQPQHF
v_call: TRBV9; d_call: -; j_call: TRBJ2-1; cdr3_aa: CASSVAGAKYFDEQFF
v_call: TRBV19; d_call: TRBD1; j_call: TRBJ2-7; cdr3_aa: CASSYGTGFYEQYF
v_call: TRBV7-3; d_call: -; j_call: TRBJ2-1; cdr3_aa: CASSLAGSSYNEQFF
v_call: TRBV7-2; d_call: TRBD2; j_call: TRBJ2-5; cdr3_aa: CASSPLAGGPGETQYF
v_call: TRBV7-9; d_call: -; j_call: TRBJ1-4; cdr3_aa: CASSYMRDGPEKLFF
v_call: TRBV19; d_call: -; j_call: TRBJ1-3; cdr3_aa: CASSTPGGPSSGNTIYF
v_call: TRBV7-2; d_call: -; j_call: TRBJ2-2; cdr3_aa: CASSLQGWGTGELFF
v_call: TRBV5-4; d_call: TRBD1; j_call: TRBJ1-6; cdr3_aa: CASSTQGANNSPLHF
v_call: TRBV30; d_call: -; j_call: TRBJ1-1; cdr3_aa: CAWSVHRSKTEAFF
v_call: TRBV29-1; d_call: -; j_call: TRBJ1-2; cdr3_aa: CSVAGANYGYTF
v_call: TRBV7-9; d_call: -; j_call: TRBJ1-1; cdr3_aa: CASSYDTNTEAFF
v_call: TRBV5-1; d_call: -; j_call: TRBJ1-5; cdr3_aa: CASSSTSQRNQPQHF
v_call: TRBV28; d_call: -; j_call: TRBJ1-4; cdr3_aa: CASSFSGGFIKLFF
v_call: TRBV19; d_call: -; j_call: TRBJ1-2; cdr3_aa: CASSILADYGYTF
v_call: TRBV18; d_call: -; j_call: TRBJ1-1; cdr3_aa: CASSLTLDTEAFF
v_call: TRBV7-6; d_call: TRBD2; j_call: TRBJ2-2; cdr3_aa: CASSFTSGRYTGELFF
v_call: TRBV18; d_call: -; j_call: TRBJ2-7; cdr3_aa: CASSGTSEQYF
v_call: TRBV11-3; d_call: TRBD2; j_call: TRBJ2-2; cdr3_aa: CASSYKGLAGNTGELFF
v_call: TRBV7-2; d_call: -; j_call: TRBJ2-1; cdr3_aa: CASSLAVRDNEQFF
v_call: TRBV7-9; d_call: -; j_call: TRBJ2-5; cdr3_aa: CASSLQETQYF
v_call: TRBV7-9; d_call: -; j_call: TRBJ1-1; cdr3_aa: CASSLFSGSEAFF
v_call: TRBV7-2; d_call: -; j_call: TRBJ2-3; cdr3_aa: CASSSTWTDTQYF
v_call: TRBV29-1; d_call: -; j_call: TRBJ2-7; cdr3_aa: CSVEEGAHEQYF
v_call: TRBV5-4; d_call: -; j_call: TRBJ2-2; cdr3_aa: CASSLALEFSGELFF
v_call: TRBV27; d_call: -; j_call: TRBJ2-2; cdr3_aa: CASSLYRPAVGELFF
v_call: TRBV4-1; d_call: -; j_call: TRBJ1-2; cdr3_aa: CASSQERVSYGYTF
v_call: TRBV7-9; d_call: -; j_call: TRBJ1-2; cdr3_aa: CASSQEMGGIHYGYTF
v_call: TRBV5-1; d_call: TRBD1; j_call: TRBJ1-2; cdr3_aa: CASSLRSRDRGYGYTF
v_call: TRBV28; d_call: TRBD2; j_call: TRBJ2-7; cdr3_aa: CASSLELAGYEQYF
v_call: TRBV7-8; d_call: TRBD1; j_call: TRBJ1-5; cdr3_aa: CASSLFSIQGNQPQHF
v_call: TRBV15; d_call: -; j_call: TRBJ1-6; cdr3_aa: CATSREFRANSPLHF
v_call: TRBV6-6; d_call: TRBD1; j_call: TRBJ1-3; cdr3_aa: CASNDRAGGNTIYF
v_call: TRBV5-5; d_call: -; j_call: TRBJ1-1; cdr3_aa: CASITSHSGTEAFF
v_call: TRBV6-6; d_call: TRBD2; j_call: TRBJ2-3; cdr3_aa: CAARLAGAVDTQYF
v_call: TRBV4-3; d_call: -; j_call: TRBJ1-2; cdr3_aa: CASSQDTQVYGYTF
v_call: TRBV30; d_call: -; j_call: TRBJ1-2; cdr3_aa: CAWSVGAEWGYTF
v_call: TRBV7-9; d_call: TRBD2; j_call: TRBJ2-3; cdr3_aa: CASSLQGLAGADTQYF
v_call: TRBV7-9; d_call: -; j_call: TRBJ2-1; cdr3_aa: CASSQNIHYRDNEQFF
v_call: TRBV6-1; d_call: TRBD1; j_call: -; cdr3_aa: CASSGPRTGNYEQYF
v_call: TRBV9; d_call: -; j_call: TRBJ2-7; cdr3_aa: CASSVVAGPTEQYF
v_call: TRBV18; d_call: -; j_call: TRBJ2-7; cdr3_aa: CASSPSRTASYEQYF
v_call: TRBV7-2; d_call: -; j_call: TRBJ1-4; cdr3_aa: CASSFSGVGSEKLFF
v_call: TRBV7-9; d_call: TRBD2; j_call: TRBJ2-3; cdr3_aa: CASSFTSGVYF
v_call: TRBV6-1; d_call: -; j_call: TRBJ1-5; cdr3_aa: CASTSSGVVGQPQHF
v_call: TRBV4-1; d_call: -; j_call: TRBJ1-5; cdr3_aa: CASSQDQRDLRPQHF
v_call: TRBV27; d_call: -; j_call: TRBJ2-1; cdr3_aa: CASSPDRPGYNEQFF
v_call: TRBV2; d_call: TRBD1; j_call: TRBJ1-5; cdr3_aa: CASSRQGGNQPQHF
v_call: TRBV29-1; d_call: -; j_call: TRBJ1-2; cdr3_aa: CSATGLGYGYTF
v_call: TRBV6-1; d_call: TRBD2; j_call: TRBJ2-3; cdr3_aa: CASSWGLAQDTQYF
v_call: TRBV27; d_call: -; j_call: TRBJ1-3; cdr3_aa: CASSLKATGNTIYF
v_call: TRBV6-5; d_call: -; j_call: TRBJ1-1; cdr3_aa: CASSYSSSIKAFF